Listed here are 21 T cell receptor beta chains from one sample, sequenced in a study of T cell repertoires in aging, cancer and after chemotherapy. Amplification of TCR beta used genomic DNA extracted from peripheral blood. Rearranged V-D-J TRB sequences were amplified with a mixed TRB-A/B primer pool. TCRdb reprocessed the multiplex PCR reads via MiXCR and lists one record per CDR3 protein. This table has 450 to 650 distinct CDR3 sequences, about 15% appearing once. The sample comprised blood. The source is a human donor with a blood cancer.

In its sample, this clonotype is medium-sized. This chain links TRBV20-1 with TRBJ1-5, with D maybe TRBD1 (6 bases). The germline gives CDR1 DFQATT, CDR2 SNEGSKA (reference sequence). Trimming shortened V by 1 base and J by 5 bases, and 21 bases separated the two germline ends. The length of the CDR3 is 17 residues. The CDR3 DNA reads TGCAGTGCTAGAGTAACGGGGGCTTCGGGCAGAGATCAGCCCCAGCATTTT. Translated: CSARVTGASGRDQPQHF.

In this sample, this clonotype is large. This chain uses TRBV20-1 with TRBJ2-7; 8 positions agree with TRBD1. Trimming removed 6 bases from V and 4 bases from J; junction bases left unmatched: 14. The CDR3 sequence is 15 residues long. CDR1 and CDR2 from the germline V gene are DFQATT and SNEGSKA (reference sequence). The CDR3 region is CSAQPLQGAVYEQYF. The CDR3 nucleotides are TGCAGTGCGCAGCCCCTCCAGGGGGCGGTGTACGAGCAGTACTTC.

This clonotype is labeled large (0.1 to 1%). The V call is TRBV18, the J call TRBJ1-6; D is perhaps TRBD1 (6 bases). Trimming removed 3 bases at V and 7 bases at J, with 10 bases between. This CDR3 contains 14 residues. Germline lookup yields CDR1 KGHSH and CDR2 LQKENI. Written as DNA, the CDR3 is TGTGCCAGCTCACCTGGGACATCGAATTCACCCCTCCACTTT. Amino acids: CASSPGTSNSPLHF.

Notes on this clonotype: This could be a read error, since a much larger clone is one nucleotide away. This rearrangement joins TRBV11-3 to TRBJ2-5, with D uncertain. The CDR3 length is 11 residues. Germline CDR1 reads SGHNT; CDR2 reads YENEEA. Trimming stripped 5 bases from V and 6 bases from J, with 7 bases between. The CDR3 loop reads CASSPVKTQYF. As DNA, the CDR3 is TGTGCCAGCAGCCCGGTGAAGACCCAGTACTTC.

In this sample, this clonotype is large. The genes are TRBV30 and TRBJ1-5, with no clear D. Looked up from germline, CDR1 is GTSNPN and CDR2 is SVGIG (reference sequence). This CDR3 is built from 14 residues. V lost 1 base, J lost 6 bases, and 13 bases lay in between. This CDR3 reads CAWSDPGRAQPQHF. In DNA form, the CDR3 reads TGTGCCTGGAGTGACCCTGGTAGGGCTCAGCCCCAGCATTTT. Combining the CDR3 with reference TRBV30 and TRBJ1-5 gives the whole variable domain SQTIHQWPATLVQPVGSPLSLECTVEGTSNPNLYWYRQAAGRGLQLLFYSVGIGQISSEVPQNLSASRPQDRQFILSSKKLLLSDSGFYLCAWSDPGRAQPQHFGDGTRLSIL.

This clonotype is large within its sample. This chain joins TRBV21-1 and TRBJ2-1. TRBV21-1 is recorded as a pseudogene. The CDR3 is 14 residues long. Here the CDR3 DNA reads TGTGCCAGCAGCAGCCAACCATCCTACAATGAGCAGTTCTTC. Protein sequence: CASSSQPSYNEQFF.

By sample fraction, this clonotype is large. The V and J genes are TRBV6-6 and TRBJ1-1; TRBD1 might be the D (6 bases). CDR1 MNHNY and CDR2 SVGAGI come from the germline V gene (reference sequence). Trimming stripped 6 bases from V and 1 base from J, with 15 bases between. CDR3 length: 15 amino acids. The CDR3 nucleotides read TGTGCCAGCAGACCCCGCCCGACAGGGAACACTGAAGCTTTCTTT. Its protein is CASRPRPTGNTEAFF.

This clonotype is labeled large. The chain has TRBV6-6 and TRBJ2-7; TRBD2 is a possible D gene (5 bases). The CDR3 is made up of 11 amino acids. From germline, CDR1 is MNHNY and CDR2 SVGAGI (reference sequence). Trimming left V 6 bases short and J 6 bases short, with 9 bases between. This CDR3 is CASSPSGEQYF. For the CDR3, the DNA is TGTGCCAGCAGCCCCAGCGGCGAGCAGTACTTC.

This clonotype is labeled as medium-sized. For the CDR3, the DNA is TGCGCCAGCAGCTTGCGGGGAGTCGGTGAAAAACTGTTTTTT. It codes for CASSLRGVGEKLFF. The V gene is TRBV5-1, the J gene TRBJ1-4; no reliable D call. V was cut by 1 base and J by 7 bases, with 11 bases left in between. The CDR3 is 14 residues long. The germline CDR1 and CDR2 sequences are SGHRS and YFSETQ.

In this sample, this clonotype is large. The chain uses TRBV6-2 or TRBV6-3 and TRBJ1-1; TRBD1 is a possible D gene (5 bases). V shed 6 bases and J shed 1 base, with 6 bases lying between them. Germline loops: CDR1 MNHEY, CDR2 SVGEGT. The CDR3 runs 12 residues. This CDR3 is CASSGQNTEAFF. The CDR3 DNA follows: TGTGCCAGCAGCGGACAGAACACTGAAGCTTTCTTT.

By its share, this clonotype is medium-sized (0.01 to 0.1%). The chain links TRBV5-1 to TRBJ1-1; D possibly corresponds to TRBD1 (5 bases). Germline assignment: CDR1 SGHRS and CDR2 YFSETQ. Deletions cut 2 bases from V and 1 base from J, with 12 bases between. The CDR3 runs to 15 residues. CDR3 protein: CASSFRDPTNTEAFF. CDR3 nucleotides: TGCGCCAGCAGCTTCCGGGACCCGACGAACACTGAAGCTTTCTTT.

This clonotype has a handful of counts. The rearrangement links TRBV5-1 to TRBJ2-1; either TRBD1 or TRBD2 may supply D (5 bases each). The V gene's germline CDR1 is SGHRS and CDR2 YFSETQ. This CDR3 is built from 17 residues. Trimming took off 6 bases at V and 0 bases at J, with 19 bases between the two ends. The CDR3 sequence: CASTSEGLISSYNEQFF. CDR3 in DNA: TGCGCCAGCACCTCCGAGGGGCTTATAAGCTCCTACAATGAGCAGTTCTTC.

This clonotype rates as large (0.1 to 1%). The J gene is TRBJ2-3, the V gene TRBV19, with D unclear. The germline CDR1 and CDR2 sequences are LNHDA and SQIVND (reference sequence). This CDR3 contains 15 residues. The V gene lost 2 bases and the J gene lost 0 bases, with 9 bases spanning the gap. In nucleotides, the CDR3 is TGTGCCAGTAGTATAAGGTCCTCTAGCACAGATACGCAGTATTTT. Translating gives CASSIRSSSTDTQYF.

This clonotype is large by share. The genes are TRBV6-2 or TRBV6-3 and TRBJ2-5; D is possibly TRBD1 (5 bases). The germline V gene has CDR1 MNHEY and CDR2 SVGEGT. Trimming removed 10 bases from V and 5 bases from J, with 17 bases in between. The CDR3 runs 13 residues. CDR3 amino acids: CATKFGRVETQYF. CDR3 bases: TGTGCCACCAAGTTTGGCAGGGTCGAGACCCAGTACTTC.

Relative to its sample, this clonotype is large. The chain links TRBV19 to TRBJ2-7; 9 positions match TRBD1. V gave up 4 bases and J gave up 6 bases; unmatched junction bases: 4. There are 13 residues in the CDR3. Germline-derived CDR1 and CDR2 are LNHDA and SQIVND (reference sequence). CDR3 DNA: TGTGCCAGTAGTAAAGACAGGGGGAGCGAGCAGTACTTC. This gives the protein CASSKDRGSEQYF.

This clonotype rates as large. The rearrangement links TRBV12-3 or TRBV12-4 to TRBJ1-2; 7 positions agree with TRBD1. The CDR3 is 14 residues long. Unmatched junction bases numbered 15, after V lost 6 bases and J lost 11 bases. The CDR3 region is CASSSRGVSRGYTF. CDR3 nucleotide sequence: TGTGCCAGCAGCAGCAGGGGGGTATCTCGTGGTTACACCTTC.

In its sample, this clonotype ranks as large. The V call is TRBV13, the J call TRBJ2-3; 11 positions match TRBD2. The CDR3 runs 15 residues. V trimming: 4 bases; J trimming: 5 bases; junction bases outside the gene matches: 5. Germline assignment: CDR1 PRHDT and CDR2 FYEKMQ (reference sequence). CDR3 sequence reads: CASSSGTSGRDTQYF. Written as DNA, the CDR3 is TGTGCCAGCAGCTCCGGGACTAGCGGCCGAGATACGCAGTATTTT.

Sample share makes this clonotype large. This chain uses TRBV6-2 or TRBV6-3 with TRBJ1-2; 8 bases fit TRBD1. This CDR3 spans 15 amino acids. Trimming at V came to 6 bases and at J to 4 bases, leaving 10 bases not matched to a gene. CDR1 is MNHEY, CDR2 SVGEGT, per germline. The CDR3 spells CASRTAGTGGYGYTF. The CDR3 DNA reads TGTGCCAGCAGGACAGCCGGGACAGGAGGCTATGGCTACACCTTC.

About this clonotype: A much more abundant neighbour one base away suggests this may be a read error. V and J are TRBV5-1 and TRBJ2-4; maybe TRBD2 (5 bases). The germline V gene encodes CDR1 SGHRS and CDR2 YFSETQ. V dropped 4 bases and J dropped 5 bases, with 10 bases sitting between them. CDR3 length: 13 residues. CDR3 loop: CASSTGMENIQYF. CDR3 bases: TGCGCCAGCAGCACCGGGATGGAAAACATTCAGTACTTC.

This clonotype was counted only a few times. In DNA form, the CDR3 reads TGCGCCAGCGGGAGGCCGAGCGGGGCCCAGATACCCGGGGAGCTGTTTTTT. Translating gives CASGRPSGAQIPGELFF. The J gene is TRBJ2-2, the V gene TRBV10-2; 7 bases align to TRBD2. Germline assignment: CDR1 WSHSY and CDR2 SAAADI. The CDR3 consists of 17 residues. The ends lost 8 bases at V and 6 bases at J; junction bases unmatched: 18.

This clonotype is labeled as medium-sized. The CDR3 DNA is TGCGCCAGCAGCCGGACTCTACAGGGACGGGGGAATGAGCAGTTCTTC. Translated: CASSRTLQGRGNEQFF. The chain carries TRBV5-1 and TRBJ2-1; the D call may be TRBD1 or TRBD2 (6 bases each). Trimming stripped 4 bases from V and 7 bases from J, with 21 bases between. The CDR3 is 16 residues long. Germline V gene sequence: CDR1 SGHRS, CDR2 YFSETQ.